One T cell receptor (beta chain) is described in this entry. Germline assignment: CDR1 SNHLY and CDR2 FYNNEI. V lost 6 bases and J 0 bases, leaving 14 bases between the germline ends. This CDR3 spans 16 amino acids. These data are taken from a study of cytomegalovirus exposure and HLA in healthy donors. PCR employed 60 Vbeta and 13 Jbeta primers. TCRdb's table, derived via immunoSEQ multiplex PCR, lists solely in-frame clones and lacks some. The sample has about 150,000 clones; over 60% are singletons. The genes are TRBV2 and TRBJ1-4; D uncertain. What was sequenced was PBMCs. The TCR sequence derives from a male donor in good health and CMV-seronegative. CDR3 region: CASSPGSTATNEKLFF. The DNA of the CDR3 is TGTGCCAGCAGCCCCGGGAGCACCGCAACTAATGAAAAACTGTTTTTT.